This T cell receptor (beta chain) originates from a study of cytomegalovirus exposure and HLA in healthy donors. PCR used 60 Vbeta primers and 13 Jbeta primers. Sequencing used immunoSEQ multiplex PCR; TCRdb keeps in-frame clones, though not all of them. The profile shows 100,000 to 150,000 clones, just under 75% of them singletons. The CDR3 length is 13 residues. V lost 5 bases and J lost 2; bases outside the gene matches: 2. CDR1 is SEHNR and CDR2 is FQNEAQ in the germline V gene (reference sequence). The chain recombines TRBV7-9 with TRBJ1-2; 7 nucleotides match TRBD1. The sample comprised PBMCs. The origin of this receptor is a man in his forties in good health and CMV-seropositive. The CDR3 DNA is TGTGCCAGCAGCCCGGACAGGAACTATGGCTACACCTTC. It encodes CASSPDRNYGYTF.